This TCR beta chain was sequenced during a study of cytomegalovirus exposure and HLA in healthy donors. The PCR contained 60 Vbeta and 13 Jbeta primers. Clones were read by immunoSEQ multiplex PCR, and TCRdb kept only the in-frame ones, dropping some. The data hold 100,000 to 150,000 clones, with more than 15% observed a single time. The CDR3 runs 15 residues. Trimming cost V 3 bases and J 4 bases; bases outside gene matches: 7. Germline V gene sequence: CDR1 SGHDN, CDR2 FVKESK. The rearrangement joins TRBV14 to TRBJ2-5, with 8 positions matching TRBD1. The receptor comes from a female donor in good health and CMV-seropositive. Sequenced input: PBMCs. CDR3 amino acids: CASSHHDRGGETQYF. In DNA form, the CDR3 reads TGTGCCAGCAGCCACCACGACAGGGGTGGAGAGACCCAGTACTTC.